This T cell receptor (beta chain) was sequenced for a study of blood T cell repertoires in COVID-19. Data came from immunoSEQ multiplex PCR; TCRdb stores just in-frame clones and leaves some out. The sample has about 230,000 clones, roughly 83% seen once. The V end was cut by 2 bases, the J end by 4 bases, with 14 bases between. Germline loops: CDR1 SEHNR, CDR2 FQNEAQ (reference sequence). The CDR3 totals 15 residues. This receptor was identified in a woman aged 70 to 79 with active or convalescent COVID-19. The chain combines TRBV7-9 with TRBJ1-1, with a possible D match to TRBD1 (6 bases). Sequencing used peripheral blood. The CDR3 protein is CASSLRPRGGTEAFF. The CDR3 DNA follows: TGTGCCAGCAGCTTACGACCCCGAGGGGGCACTGAAGCTTTCTTT.